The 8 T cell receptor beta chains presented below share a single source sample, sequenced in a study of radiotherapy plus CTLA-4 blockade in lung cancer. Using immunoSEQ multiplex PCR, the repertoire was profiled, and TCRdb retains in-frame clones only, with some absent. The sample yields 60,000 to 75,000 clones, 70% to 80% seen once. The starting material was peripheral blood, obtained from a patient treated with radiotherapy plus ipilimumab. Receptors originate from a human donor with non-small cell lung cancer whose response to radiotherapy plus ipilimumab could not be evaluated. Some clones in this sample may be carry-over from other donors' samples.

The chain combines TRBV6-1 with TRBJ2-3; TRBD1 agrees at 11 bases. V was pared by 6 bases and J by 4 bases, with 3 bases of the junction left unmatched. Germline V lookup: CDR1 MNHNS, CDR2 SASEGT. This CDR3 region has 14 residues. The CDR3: CASRGGQGADTQYF. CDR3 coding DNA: TGTGCCAGCAGGGGGGGACAGGGGGCAGATACGCAGTATTTT.

The CDR3 region has the DNA TGTGCCAGCAGCTTCAGTGGTCGACAGGGCAATCAGCCCCAGCATTTT. It encodes CASSFSGRQGNQPQHF. J is TRBJ1-5 and V is TRBV7-8, with a possible D match to TRBD1 (6 bases). The V end was cut by 3 bases, the J end by 2 bases, with 14 bases between. Looked up from germline, CDR1 is SGHVS and CDR2 is FQNEAQ. The CDR3 totals 16 residues.

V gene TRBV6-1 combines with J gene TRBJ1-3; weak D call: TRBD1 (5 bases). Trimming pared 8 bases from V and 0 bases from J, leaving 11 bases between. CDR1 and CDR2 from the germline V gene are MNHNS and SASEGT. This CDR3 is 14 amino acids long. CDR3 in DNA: TGTGCCAGCGGGGTCGGGGGCTCTGGAAACACCATATATTTT. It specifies CASGVGGSGNTIYF.

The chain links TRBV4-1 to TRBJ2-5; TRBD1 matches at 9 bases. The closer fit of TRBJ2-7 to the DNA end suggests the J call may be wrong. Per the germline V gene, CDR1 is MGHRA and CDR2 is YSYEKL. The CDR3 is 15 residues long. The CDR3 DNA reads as TGCGCCAGCAGCCAGGGACAGGGAGTCGCCTACGAGCAGTACTTC. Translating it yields CASSQGQGVAYEQYF.

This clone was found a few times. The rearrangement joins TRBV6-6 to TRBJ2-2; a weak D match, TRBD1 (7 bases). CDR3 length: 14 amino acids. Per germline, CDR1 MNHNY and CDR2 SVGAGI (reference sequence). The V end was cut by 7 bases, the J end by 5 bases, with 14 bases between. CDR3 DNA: TGTGCCAGCACCCCTCAGGGGGGAACCGGGGAGCTGTTTTTT. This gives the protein CASTPQGGTGELFF.

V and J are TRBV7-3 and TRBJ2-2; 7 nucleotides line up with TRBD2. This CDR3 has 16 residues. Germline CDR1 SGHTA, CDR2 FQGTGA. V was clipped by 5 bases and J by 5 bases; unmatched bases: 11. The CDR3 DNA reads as TGTGCCAGCAGCCCCATTTGGGGGGGTGGTACCGGGGAGCTGTTTTTT. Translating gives CASSPIWGGGTGELFF. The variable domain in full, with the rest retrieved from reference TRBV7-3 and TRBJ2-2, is GAGVSQTPSNKVTEKGKYVELRCDPISGHTALYWYRQSLGQGPEFLIYFQGTGAADDSGLPNDRFFAVRPEGSVSTLKIQRTERGDSAVYLCASSPIWGGGTGELFFGEGSRLTVL.

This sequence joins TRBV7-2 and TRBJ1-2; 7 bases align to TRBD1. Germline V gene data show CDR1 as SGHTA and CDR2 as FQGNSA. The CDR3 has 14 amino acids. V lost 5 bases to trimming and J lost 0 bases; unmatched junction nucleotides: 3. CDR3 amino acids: CASSLGTANYGYTF. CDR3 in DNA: TGTGCCAGCAGCCTAGGGACAGCTAACTATGGCTACACCTTC.

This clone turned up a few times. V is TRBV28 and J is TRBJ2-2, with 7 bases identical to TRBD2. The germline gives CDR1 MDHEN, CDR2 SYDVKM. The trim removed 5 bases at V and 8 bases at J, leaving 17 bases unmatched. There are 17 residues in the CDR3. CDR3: CASSRPGRGTPTGELFF. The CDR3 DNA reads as TGTGCCAGCAGTCGCCCGGGGCGGGGGACCCCTACAGGGGAGCTGTTTTTT.